This note documents a single T cell receptor beta chain sequence. Its antigen remains unknown. This sample stems from a study of radiotherapy plus CTLA-4 blockade in lung cancer. Study-wide findings and caveats: Early clonal dynamics of blood T cells, together with interferon-beta, were reported as the best response predictor.

The assay was immunoSEQ multiplex PCR, and TCRdb's table has in-frame clones only and misses some. The repertoire holds around 90,000 clones, with about four fifths as singletons. The source of this sequence is a human donor with non-small cell lung cancer that progressed on radiotherapy plus ipilimumab. Specimen: peripheral blood, collected from a patient treated with radiotherapy plus ipilimumab.

This CDR3 is CASTEGRVLAVYNEQFF. The CDR3 bases are TGTGCCAGCACCGAAGGGCGGGTACTAGCGGTCTACAATGAGCAGTTCTTC. V usage is TRBV2 and J usage is TRBJ2-1; 8 bases fit TRBD2. This CDR3 has 17 residues. Germline CDR1 reads SNHLY; CDR2 reads FYNNEI. After removal of 7 bases from V and 3 bases from J, the junction contained 14 bases not matched to a gene. Full variable domain (outside the CDR3, taken from reference TRBV2 and TRBJ2-1): EPEVTQTPSHQVTQMGQEVILRCVPISNHLYFYWYRQILGQKVEFLVSFYNNEISEKSEIFDDQFSVERPDGSNFTLKIRSTKLEDSAMYFCASTEGRVLAVYNEQFFGPGTRLTVL.